This record concerns one TCR beta chain sequence. What this receptor recognizes is not known. No much larger clone is present one base from it, and per-base qualities are unavailable. These data come from a study of shared clonotypes between healthy human individuals (dated by TCRdb to 2019 to 2021). General notes on the study: A few men and two women, aged 18 to 49 years, made up the cohort. To increase sequencing depth and limit assay-specific biases, TCR repertoire library preparation and sequencing were carried out by different laboratories using diverse techniques. For each donor, CD4 naive and CD4 memory were each given three plates, CD8 naive was given two plates, and CD8 memory was given one plate. Per donor, leukapheresis produced somewhere between about 0.94 and 9.5 billion PBMCs. Blood TCR repertoires of five healthy adults were deeply sequenced to estimate repertoire size and the extent of clonotype sharing between individuals.

Healthy HIV-negative adults with no recently reported acute infections or vaccinations were included as donors. Every donor was a Caucasian adult residing in Nashville, Tennessee, USA. CD4+ T cells were enriched by magnetic negative selection, after which naive cells were positively selected on CD45RA and the negative fraction was taken as the memory subset. After blood collection by leukapheresis, PBMCs were isolated using Ficoll-Histopaque density gradient centrifugation and then cryopreserved in the vapor phase of liquid nitrogen. Purity and quantity of every magnetically sorted T cell population were checked by analytical flow cytometry. Genomic DNA was isolated from every sorted fraction and measured by UV absorbance on a Nanodrop 2000c. Summary of the overall study and its limitations: Compared with non-shared clonotypes, the clonotypes found in all four sorted-subset donors had higher generation probabilities. Sampling was restricted to blood, and TCR repertoires in tissue are likely to differ from TCR repertoires in blood. Across four donors, approximately 5% of naive CD4, approximately 3.6% of naive CD8, around 2.5% of memory CD4, and 0.4% to 0.45% of memory CD8 clonotypes were shared. Naive subsets generally had larger estimated clonotype richness than memory subsets. Because the study included only a small number of donors, the genetic and exposure-history diversity represented was limited. Rarefaction of sorted-subset datasets indicated incomplete sequencing despite the large sequencing depth. Pairwise subsampling indicated that sequencing depth was expected to affect the degree of clonotype sharing among donors.

TCR CDR3 regions were amplified from genomic DNA by multiplex PCR using the deep immunoSEQ assay. Genomic DNA extracted from each cell subset was distributed evenly over all wells of several immunoSEQ 96-well plates, and each plate served as one replicate. For sorted subsets, each replicate PCR was loaded with roughly 190 ng genomic DNA, equivalent to some 27,000 T cell genomes. Purified libraries were measured with a Qubit 3.0 fluorometer, size-checked on a Bioanalyzer 2100, and measured again with the KAPA Library Quantification kit. Every immunoSEQ 96-well plate was sequenced on a dedicated single-read 150-cycle Illumina NextSeq 550 flow cell. The authors' analysis ran thus. Because only junctional sequences without quality scores were contained in the immunoSEQ output, filtering matching that applied to full-length reads could not be performed. To assign V/J genes and CDR3, sequences were annotated against IMGT germline references using PyIR, a Python wrapper for IgBLAST v1.9. Reads were filtered out if the reads had weak V/J assignments (E-value above 1e-6), no CDR3, stop codons, out-of-frame junctions, or ambiguous translated residues. V3J clonotypes were defined by identical inferred V gene, J gene, and CDR3 amino acid sequence. Percentage overlap between repertoires was calculated by dividing the number of shared unique clonotypes by the size of the smaller repertoire. Three approaches were used to assess repertoire richness: RTK rarefaction, the Chao1 estimator, and Recon v2.1 estimates of unobserved clonotypes. OLGA was used to compute generation probabilities for all TCRbeta clonotypes that the gDNA method yielded from four donors. TCRdb provides this immuneACCESS table in a form limited to in-frame rearrangements. Some clones are lacking; in checked studies, under half of them reflect an unresolved V gene, and why the rest are absent is not known. That table furnishes V, J and clone size, whereas the DNA furnished D and trimming. This sample has 2 million to 2.5 million clones in its table, and approximately 94% of those were observed once. Of the sample, 0.13% falls within the top ten clones.

Sample: naive CD4+ T cells sorted from blood. This specimen's cell subset or site label, interpreted: CD45RA+ positively selected. The receptor's source is a man between 18 and 35 years old in good health.

Here the CDR3 is given as CATSSRGQGNYEQYF. The nucleotide sequence reads TGTGCCACCAGCAGCAGGGGACAGGGGAATTACGAGCAGTACTTC. This chain is built from TRBV15 and TRBJ2-7, and 10 bases in between align with TRBD1. The CDR3 runs 15 amino acids, cysteine and phenylalanine included. The sequence is cut down to CDR3 DNA, 45 bases in frame from base 1. Ends trimmed: V by 3 bases, J by 4 bases; bases unmatched to a gene: 6. The germline V gene encodes CDR1 LNHNV and CDR2 YYDKDF (reference sequence).